This TCR beta chain was recorded in a study of beta chain features in type 1 diabetes. Study results and caveats: Patients with type 1 diabetes showed fewer VDJ junction insertions and more deletions. Among all four CD4+ subsets, Type 1 diabetes patients had TCRB CDR3s that were moderately but significantly shorter.

All of the isolated RNA was reverse transcribed, so expressed TCRB transcripts were sequenced. Some clones are missing from TCRdb's copy, which holds only in-frame ones; the method was immunoSEQ multiplex PCR. The sample has about 150,000 clones, about 9.4% seen once. CDR3 length equals 15 residues. The trim removed 2 bases at V and 2 bases at J, leaving 3 bases unmatched. Germline V gene lookup returns CDR1 GTSNPN and CDR2 SVGIG (reference sequence). This clone was seen a handful of times. No antigen is known for it. A single heparinised draw of about 100 mL on average was taken per donor. Each of the CD4+ naive, central memory, regulatory and stem cell-like memory populations was sorted via CD45RO/CCR7/CD25/CD127/CD95/CD27. Purity exceeded 95% in all sorted populations.

V gene TRBV30 combines with J gene TRBJ1-3, with 10 bases matching TRBD1. The sample taken for sequencing was central memory CD4+ T cells from blood. The sequence derives from a man aged 25-45 years with type 1 diabetes. The CDR3 loop is CAWSRGQGTGNTIYF. The CDR3 DNA follows: TGTGCCTGGAGTAGGGGACAGGGGACTGGAAACACCATATATTTT.